These 22 T cell receptor beta chains were all obtained from the same sample, sequenced in a study of shared clonotypes between healthy human individuals. Generated by immunoSEQ multiplex PCR, the TCRdb table keeps only in-frame clones and is missing some. Of roughly 1,500,000 clones in the sample, 98% were seen once. Sequencing used naive CD4+ T cells sorted from blood. Subset reported: CD45RA+ positively selected. These receptors were obtained from a man aged 30-40 years in good health.

V and J are TRBV5-5 and TRBJ2-2; D unresolved. Trimming removed 0 bases at V and 6 bases at J, with 12 bases between. Germline-derived CDR1 and CDR2 are SGHKS and YYEKEE (reference sequence). The CDR3 totals 15 residues. This CDR3 is CASSLARKFPGELFF. The CDR3 DNA is TGTGCCAGCAGCTTGGCCAGGAAGTTCCCCGGGGAGCTGTTTTTT.

The chain uses TRBV9 and TRBJ2-6, with D unclear. V lost 0 bases and J 8 bases, leaving 9 bases between the germline ends. CDR3 size: 14 residues. Per the germline V gene, CDR1 is SGDLS and CDR2 is YYNGEE. The CDR3 reads CASSVGVGSNVLTF. CDR3 in DNA: TGTGCCAGCAGCGTAGGGGTTGGCTCCAACGTCCTGACTTTC.

The rearrangement uses TRBV4-1 and TRBJ1-4; 7 bases line up with TRBD1. The J segment lost 3 bases and the V segment lost 0 bases, leaving 13 bases of the junction unmatched. CDR3 length equals 19 residues. Germline V gene sequence: CDR1 MGHRA, CDR2 YSYEKL. In nucleotides, the CDR3 is TGCGCCAGCAGCCAAGATCTAGGGGGCGTCGGAAGGTCTAATGAAAAACTGTTTTTT. The encoded protein is CASSQDLGGVGRSNEKLFF.

The V call is TRBV28, the J call TRBJ1-5; D uncertain. Germline assignment: CDR1 MDHEN and CDR2 SYDVKM. Trimming removed 0 bases at V and 7 bases at J, with 13 bases between. The CDR3 sequence is 15 residues long. CDR3 nucleotides: TGTGCCAGCAGTTTATGGGGGAGGAAGAAACAGCCCCAGCATTTT. Protein sequence: CASSLWGRKKQPQHF.

The rearrangement uses TRBV6-1 and TRBJ2-7; D may correspond to TRBD1 or TRBD2 (5 bases each). The CDR3 contains 12 residues. V lost 6 bases and J 3 bases, leaving 9 bases between the germline ends. CDR1 is MNHNS and CDR2 is SASEGT in the germline V gene. The CDR3 reads CASRGTIYEQYF. CDR3 bases: TGTGCCAGCAGGGGGACGATCTACGAGCAGTACTTC.

This chain uses TRBV9 with TRBJ2-6; D not certain. The length of the CDR3 is 19 residues. The V end was cut by 4 bases, the J end by 0 bases, with 20 bases between. Germline V gene sequence: CDR1 SGDLS, CDR2 YYNGEE. The CDR3 DNA follows: TGTGCCAGCAGCCCAACGGGTCTCTCAACCACCTCTGGGGCCAACGTCCTGACTTTC. Amino acids: CASSPTGLSTTSGANVLTF.

DNA of the CDR3: TGTGCCAGCAGCTTAACGAGAGGAAGCACAGATACGCAGTATTTT. Translating it yields CASSLTRGSTDTQYF. The chain combines TRBV7-2 with TRBJ2-3; D remains ambiguous. The germline gives CDR1 SGHTA, CDR2 FQGNSA. V was clipped by 2 bases and J by 0 bases, with 9 bases between them. This CDR3 is 15 amino acids long.

The chain is built from TRBV14 and TRBJ2-2; unclear D gene. There are 14 residues in the CDR3. Germline-derived CDR1 and CDR2 are SGHDN and FVKESK. V was shortened by 1 base and J by 4 bases, with 7 bases between the two germline ends. Here the CDR3 reads CASSQAHRTGELFF. The CDR3 coding sequence is TGTGCCAGCAGCCAAGCTCACCGCACCGGGGAGCTGTTTTTT.

With regard to this clone: The junction does not match germline at one end; this may be a read error. Here the CDR3 reads CASSPRTSMNTEAFF. The CDR3 DNA reads as TGTGCCAGCTCCCCACGGACATCCATGAACACTGAAGCTTTCTTT. The rearrangement uses TRBV18 and TRBJ1-1; D perhaps matches TRBD1 (5 bases). The length of the CDR3 is 15 residues. Germline-derived CDR1 and CDR2 are KGHSH and LQKENI. Supplemented by reference TRBV18 and TRBJ1-1, the full variable domain reads NAGVMQNPRHLVRRRGQEARLRCSPMKGHSHVYWYRQLPEEGLKFMVYLQKENIIDESGMPKERFSAEFPKEGPSILRIQQVVRGDSAAYFCASSPRTSMNTEAFFGQGTRLTVV.

The CDR3 region has the DNA TGTGCCAGCGTTGACAGGGCCTATGGCTACACCTTC. Translation: CASVDRAYGYTF. The chain uses TRBV2 and TRBJ1-2, with 7 bases aligning to TRBD1. CDR3 length: 12 residues. V shed 8 bases and J 4 bases; nucleotides not matched to a gene: 4. Germline-derived CDR1 and CDR2 are SNHLY and FYNNEI.

The CDR3 DNA sequence: TGTGCCAGCAGCTTAAAGGGAAGAGGGCGGCAGAGTGGCGAGCAGTACTTC. It is translated as CASSLKGRGRQSGEQYF. This sequence joins TRBV7-2 and TRBJ2-7; a weak D match, TRBD2 (5 bases). Germline CDR1 reads SGHTA; CDR2 reads FQGNSA. This CDR3 has 17 residues. Trimming stripped 2 bases from V and 6 bases from J, with 23 bases between.

V gene TRBV29-1 combines with J gene TRBJ2-5, with D perhaps TRBD2 (6 bases). The CDR3 is 14 amino acids. V was clipped by 3 bases and J by 1 base, with 12 bases between them. Per the germline V gene, CDR1 is SQVTM and CDR2 is ANQGSEA. In nucleotides, the CDR3 is TGCAGCGTTGACAACCGTAGCGGCCAAGAGACCCAGTACTTC. Protein sequence: CSVDNRSGQETQYF.

This clone occurred once. This sequence joins TRBV7-3 and TRBJ2-1, with 8 bases matching TRBD2. Germline lookup yields CDR1 SGHTA and CDR2 FQGTGA. Losses at the gene ends were 6 bases for V and 7 bases for J; bases not matched to a gene: 11. CDR3 length: 15 residues. CDR3 protein: CASSIAGPRWNEQFF. CDR3 nucleotides: TGTGCCAGCAGTATAGCGGGGCCGCGGTGGAATGAGCAGTTCTTC.

The rearrangement joins TRBV7-8 to TRBJ1-5; D call uncertain. The germline V gene encodes CDR1 SGHVS and CDR2 FQNEAQ. Trimming left V 1 base short and J 7 bases short, with 14 bases between. The CDR3 is made up of 15 amino acids. The CDR3 DNA sequence: TGTGCCAGCAGCTTAGTATCGGTGGGTCGGCAGCCCCAGCATTTT. Its protein product is CASSLVSVGRQPQHF. The full variable domain, with the rest looked up from reference TRBV7-8 and TRBJ1-5, is GAGVSQSPRYKVAKRGQDVALRCDPISGHVSLFWYQQALGQGPEFLTYFQNEAQLDKSGLPSDRFFAERPEGSVSTLKIQRTQQEDSAVYLCASSLVSVGRQPQHFGDGTRLSIL.

This clone showed up just once. The chain has TRBV9 and TRBJ2-7, with 7 bases that match TRBD1. Germline CDR1 is SGDLS and CDR2 is YYNGEE. V shed 0 bases and J 5 bases; nucleotides not matched to a gene: 2. The CDR3 covers 13 residues. For the CDR3, the DNA is TGTGCCAGCAGCGTAGAAGGGGGCGACGAGCAGTACTTC. Encoded protein: CASSVEGGDEQYF.

The rearrangement uses TRBV2 and TRBJ1-1, with D unclear. The CDR3 has 12 amino acids. Trimming removed 7 bases at V and 4 bases at J, with 10 bases between. Germline CDR1 SNHLY, CDR2 FYNNEI. The CDR3 spells CASNQVSTEAFF. In nucleotides, the CDR3 is TGTGCCAGCAATCAAGTGAGCACTGAAGCTTTCTTT.

The chain combines TRBV18 with TRBJ1-2; D is unclear. V lost 3 bases and J lost 6, with 11 bases in between. The V gene's germline CDR1 is KGHSH and CDR2 LQKENI. The CDR3 runs to 13 residues. The CDR3, as DNA: TGTGCCAGCTCACCGGAAGGTCGTCATGGCTACACCTTC. This translates into CASSPEGRHGYTF. Complete variable domain (other parts from reference TRBV18 and TRBJ1-2): NAGVMQNPRHLVRRRGQEARLRCSPMKGHSHVYWYRQLPEEGLKFMVYLQKENIIDESGMPKERFSAEFPKEGPSILRIQQVVRGDSAAYFCASSPEGRHGYTFGSGTRLTVV.

The V gene is TRBV4-2, the J gene TRBJ2-1, with TRBD2 matching over 9 bases. V shed 1 base and J 7 bases; nucleotides not matched to a gene: 14. This CDR3 has 18 amino acids. The germline gives CDR1 LGHNA, CDR2 YNFKEQ. The DNA for the CDR3 is TGTGCCAGCAGCCAAGCAACTTTAAGCGGGAGGAAGAGGAATGAGCAGTTCTTC. As protein: CASSQATLSGRKRNEQFF.

Points on this clone: The sample carries other DNA sequences with the same CDR3. V gene TRBV5-4 combines with J gene TRBJ2-5; unclear D gene. The CDR3 sequence is 11 residues long. The germline gives CDR1 SGHNT, CDR2 YYREEE (reference sequence). Trimming left V 2 bases short and J 5 bases short, with 4 bases between. This chain's CDR3 is CASSFRETQYF. The CDR3 nucleotides are TGTGCCAGCAGCTTTCGGGAGACCCAGTACTTC.

The V gene is TRBV6-1, the J gene TRBJ2-1, with 7 positions matching TRBD1. The trim removed 6 bases at V and 7 bases at J, leaving 6 bases unmatched. From germline, CDR1 is MNHNS and CDR2 SASEGT. CDR3 length: 13 residues. CDR3 nucleotide sequence: TGTGCCAGCAGGGAGACAGGGTTGAATGAGCAGTTCTTC. As protein: CASRETGLNEQFF.

The chain combines TRBV29-1 with TRBJ1-4; no reliable D call. Germline values: CDR1 SQVTM, CDR2 ANQGSEA. The CDR3 contains 13 residues. The ends were cut back, 3 bases at V and 2 bases at J, with 7 bases in the middle. This CDR3 reads CSVEYGTNEKLFF. CDR3 DNA sequence: TGCAGCGTTGAGTACGGGACTAATGAAAAACTGTTTTTT.

The chain combines TRBV7-9 with TRBJ2-3; weak D call: TRBD2 (6 bases). From germline, CDR1 is SEHNR and CDR2 FQNEAQ (reference sequence). Trimming removed 5 bases at V and 4 bases at J, with 19 bases between. The CDR3 length is 16 residues. CDR3 DNA: TGTGCCAGCAGCGTACGACTAGTATCTAGCGCAGATACGCAGTATTTT. It specifies CASSVRLVSSADTQYF.